The TCR beta chain under discussion was sequenced for a study of CD8 T cells in cerebrospinal fluid in Alzheimer's disease. At the level of the study: CSF T cell clonal expansion was assessed by plate-based nested PCR and droplet-based sequencing. General study findings and limits: EBV-specific clones showed no enrichment in Alzheimer's patients and were not the top expanded clones.

The CDR3 consists of 13 residues. Germline V gene data show CDR1 as MNHEY and CDR2 as SVGAGI. No participant had an acute infectious disease, and all were physically fit. This clonotype is medium-sized by frequency. Its antigen is as yet unknown. CSF cells were profiled by 10X single-cell V(D)J and 5' expression. TCRdb re-called the 10x single-cell sequencing reads and gives one entry per CDR3 protein, without DNA. The sample has some 1,200 distinct CDR3 sequences, and its top ten clones hold approximately 7.5%. The sequenced material came from cerebrospinal fluid. V gene TRBV6-5 combines with J gene TRBJ1-1. The sequence came from a human donor with Alzheimer's disease. Here the CDR3 reads CASSQLDNTEAFF.